This record covers a single T cell receptor beta chain. The antigen it recognizes is unknown. Per-base qualities were not stored, and no clone one base away is much larger. The data are from a study of OX40 agonist ivuxolimab in advanced cancers. Regarding the study in general: Ivuxolimab was a fully human IgG2 agonistic monoclonal antibody targeting the costimulatory receptor OX40 (CD134). Three dose-escalation patients achieved partial responses, one with hepatocellular carcinoma and two with cutaneous melanoma. The paper describes the monotherapy dose-escalation part (N ≈ 49 patients) of the phase I trial of ivuxolimab. Peripheral TCRbeta sequencing aimed to test whether ivuxolimab altered TCR sequence diversity and caused clonal T-cell expansion. Patients were allowed to have had prior anti-PD-1, anti-PD-L1 or anti-CTLA-4 therapy, and roughly 40% of the dose-escalation patients had previously received checkpoint inhibitors. Intravenous ivuxolimab was administered to patients every 2 weeks at six dose levels: 0.01, 0.1, 0.3, 1.5, 3 and 10 mg/kg. Among the 50 to 55 dose-escalation patients, about 19 had hepatocellular carcinoma, roughly 15 melanoma, 9 renal cell carcinoma and 9 head and neck cancer. In the dose-escalation cohort, 82.7% of patients were male, and the mean age was around 60 years, with a range of 23 to 79. Summary of the overall study and its limitations: Low levels of normalized T-cell clonal expansion were also shown by some nonresponding patients. At doses of 0.1 to 3.0 mg/kg, clonal expansion of both CD4+ and CD8+ blood T cells was observed from baseline to week 6. Partial responders in the 0.1-3.0 mg/kg groups had among the lowest normalized peripheral clonal expansion, especially among CD8+ T cells. The antigen specificity of the peripheral T cells that underwent clonal expansion was not determined. On average, CD8+ T cells showed more expanded clones than CD4+ T cells after ivuxolimab.

Genomic DNA was isolated from the sorted cells so that the TCRbeta CDR3 region could be sequenced. The immunoSEQ Assay was used to sequence the TCRbeta CDR3 regions. The table comes from immuneACCESS by way of TCRdb, which keeps in-frame sequences with V and J called. Part of the clones is missing from these tables; in studies checked, under half for an unresolved V gene and the rest for unknown reasons. The sample data list some 140,000 clones, and about 93% of these were observed just once. The ten largest clones take up roughly 0.94% of the sample. Patients with autoimmune disease history or receiving systemic immunosuppression were excluded from the trial. Peripheral blood for TCR sequencing was collected from all dose cohorts at baseline, on cycle 4 day 1, and on cycle 7 day 1. Samples came from an open-label, multicenter, first-in-human phase I dose-escalation trial of ivuxolimab. Adults with locally advanced or metastatic melanoma, renal cell, hepatocellular, or head and neck squamous cell carcinoma were enrolled in the trial. Before TCR sequencing, CD4+ and CD8+ T cells were separately sorted from peripheral blood.

This TCR was sampled from an adult with an advanced solid tumor such as melanoma, head and neck, liver or kidney cancer. This sample comprised CD4+ or CD8+ T cells sorted from blood, obtained in a trial of the OX40 agonist ivuxolimab.

The DNA reads as follows: TGTGCCAGCAGCCGGGGACAGGGCTCCTACGAGCAGTACTTC. It translates to CASSRGQGSYEQYF. The chain links TRBV5-4 with TRBJ2-7, with TRBD1 matching 9 junction bases. For CDR1 and CDR2, the germline V gene (reference sequence) lists SGHNT and YYREEE. From the cysteine up to the phenylalanine, the CDR3 has a length of 14 residues. The read is trimmed to its CDR3 DNA, 42 bases read in frame from base 1. Trimming accounts for 4 bases at V and 0 bases at J, while the number of junction bases matched to no gene is 2. The full variable domain, completed from the reference TRBV5-4 and TRBJ2-7 proteins outside the CDR3, reads ETGVTQSPTHLIKTRGQQVTLRCSSQSGHNTVSWYQQALGQGPQFIFQYYREEENGRGNFPPRFSGLQFPNYSSELNVNALELDDSALYLCASSRGQGSYEQYFGPGTRLTVT.